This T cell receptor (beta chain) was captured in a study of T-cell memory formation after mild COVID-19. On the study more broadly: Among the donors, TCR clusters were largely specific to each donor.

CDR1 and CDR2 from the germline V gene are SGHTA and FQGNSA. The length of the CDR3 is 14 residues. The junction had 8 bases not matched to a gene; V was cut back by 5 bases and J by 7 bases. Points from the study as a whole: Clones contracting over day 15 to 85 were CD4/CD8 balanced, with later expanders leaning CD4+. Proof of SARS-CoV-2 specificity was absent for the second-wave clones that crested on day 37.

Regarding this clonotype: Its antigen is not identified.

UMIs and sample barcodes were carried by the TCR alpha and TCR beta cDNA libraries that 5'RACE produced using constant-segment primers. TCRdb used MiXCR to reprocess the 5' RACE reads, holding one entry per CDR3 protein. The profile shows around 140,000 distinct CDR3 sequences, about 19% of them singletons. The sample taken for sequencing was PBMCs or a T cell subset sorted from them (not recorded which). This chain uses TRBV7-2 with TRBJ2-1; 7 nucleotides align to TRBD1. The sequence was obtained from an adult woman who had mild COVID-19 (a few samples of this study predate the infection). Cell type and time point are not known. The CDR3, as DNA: TGTGCCAGCAGCCGACAAGGACAGGTTAATGAGCAGTTCTTC. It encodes CASSRQGQVNEQFF.